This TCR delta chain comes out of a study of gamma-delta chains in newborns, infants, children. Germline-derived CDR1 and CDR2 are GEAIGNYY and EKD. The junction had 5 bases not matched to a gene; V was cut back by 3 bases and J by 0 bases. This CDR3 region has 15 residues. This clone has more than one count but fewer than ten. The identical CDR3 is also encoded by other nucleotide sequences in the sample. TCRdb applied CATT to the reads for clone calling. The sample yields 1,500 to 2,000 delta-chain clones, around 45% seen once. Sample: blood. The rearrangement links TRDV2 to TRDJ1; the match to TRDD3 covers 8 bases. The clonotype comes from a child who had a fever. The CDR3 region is CACDSLGVYTDKLIF. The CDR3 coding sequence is TGTGCCTGTGACTCACTGGGGGTCTACACCGATAAACTCATCTTT.